This T cell receptor beta chain was sequenced in a study of blood T cell repertoires in COVID-19. Whole-study context: The United States, Italy and Spain supplied acute and convalescent COVID-19 samples. T cells, B-cell-depleted T cells, or PBMCs provided the cDNA or gDNA that served as material.

Libraries were prepared by immunoSEQ multiplex PCR; TCRdb keeps only in-frame clonotypes and omits some of them. The sample holds about 190,000 clones; roughly 80% are singletons and the top ten take under 8%. The CDR3 consists of 16 residues. V was trimmed by 3 bases and J by 2 bases, leaving 11 bases between them. Germline CDR1 is MNHNS and CDR2 is SASEGT. Sequenced input: peripheral blood. This receptor was taken from a man in his 60s with acute or convalescent COVID-19. The chain recombines TRBV6-1 with TRBJ1-6, with D unclear. The CDR3 DNA reads as TGTGCCAGCAGTGATCCTTTTTCAGCCTATAATTCACCCCTCCACTTT. Protein sequence: CASSDPFSAYNSPLHF.